One and the same sample provided the 6 T cell receptor beta chains below, sequenced in a study of blood T cell repertoires in COVID-19. Libraries were prepared by immunoSEQ multiplex PCR; TCRdb keeps only in-frame clonotypes and omits some of them. The sample has some 41,000 clones, approximately 82% seen once. Sequencing was performed on peripheral blood. Receptors were obtained from a woman aged 70-85 years with acute or convalescent COVID-19.

The rearrangement joins TRBV7-3 to TRBJ2-3; 10 bases map to TRBD2. Germline assignment: CDR1 SGHTA and CDR2 FQGTGA. The trim removed 3 bases at V and 3 bases at J, leaving 0 bases unmatched. This CDR3 has 14 amino acids. The CDR3 loop reads CASSFSGRTDTQYF. DNA of the CDR3: TGTGCCAGCAGCTTTAGCGGGAGGACAGATACGCAGTATTTT.

The chain joins TRBV29-1 to TRBJ2-2; TRBD1 matches at 10 bases. CDR3 size: 15 residues. The V and J ends lost 5 bases and 6 bases, in that order; junction bases with no gene match: 9. Germline CDR1 and CDR2: SQVTM and ANQGSEA. CDR3 amino acids: CSVTSGQGLPGELFF. In DNA, the CDR3 is TGCAGCGTTACCTCGGGACAGGGGTTGCCCGGGGAGCTGTTTTTT.

The chain uses TRBV14 and TRBJ1-4, with TRBD1 as a possible D gene (5 bases). Germline lookup yields CDR1 SGHDN and CDR2 FVKESK. V was pared by 5 bases and J by 8 bases, with 15 bases between. The CDR3 totals 14 residues. Written as DNA, the CDR3 is TGTGCCAGCAGCAGACAGATCTTCAAAGAAAAACTGTTTTTT. Residues: CASSRQIFKEKLFF.

The chain is built from TRBV11-2 and TRBJ1-6; D gene unclear. The CDR3 is 18 residues long. Between the trimmed V and J ends, which lost 5 bases and 0 bases, there was a span of 17 bases. Per germline, CDR1 SGHAT and CDR2 FQNNGV. CDR3 nucleotides: TGTGCCAGCAGCCGTACGAGCGGGTCGGGCTCCTATAATTCACCCCTCCACTTT. This translates into CASSRTSGSGSYNSPLHF.

This clone was observed a handful of times. The rearrangement links TRBV10-1 to TRBJ2-3, with D maybe TRBD1 (6 bases). Germline lookup yields CDR1 WNHNN and CDR2 SYGVQD (reference sequence). The germline V and J ends were trimmed by 8 bases and 1 base, with 10 bases remaining between them. The CDR3 runs to 13 residues. In nucleotides, the CDR3 is TGCGCCAGCGAGAAGGGGGGCACAGATACGCAGTATTTT. It specifies CASEKGGTDTQYF.

The chain recombines TRBV18 with TRBJ2-7, with D maybe TRBD2 (6 bases). CDR1 is KGHSH, CDR2 LQKENI, per germline. The germline V and J ends were trimmed by 4 bases and 5 bases, with 9 bases remaining between them. This CDR3 is built from 12 residues. CDR3: CASSRGGNEQYF. CDR3 in DNA: TGTGCCAGCTCACGTGGAGGGAACGAGCAGTACTTC. Combining the CDR3 with reference TRBV18 and TRBJ2-7 gives the whole variable domain NAGVMQNPRHLVRRRGQEARLRCSPMKGHSHVYWYRQLPEEGLKFMVYLQKENIIDESGMPKERFSAEFPKEGPSILRIQQVVRGDSAAYFCASSRGGNEQYFGPGTRLTVT.